This T cell receptor (beta chain) came from a study of beta chain features in type 1 diabetes. This clone has a handful of counts. What it binds is unknown. Expressed TCRB transcripts got sequenced, as all isolated RNA was reverse transcribed. Roughly 3.6 million reads was the average for naive, central memory and regulatory T cell samples. Sequencing used immunoSEQ multiplex PCR; TCRdb keeps in-frame clones, though not all of them. Of 150,000 or so clones in the sample, roughly 9.3% are singletons; the top ten hold 0.55% to 0.65%. Findings and caveats of the study: Moderately but significantly shorter TCRB CDR3s were found in Type 1 diabetes patients in all four CD4+ subsets. A closer apparent resemblance between naive, central memory and Treg TCRB repertoires was seen in patients than in healthy donors.

The CDR3 loop spans 15 amino acids. The V and J ends lost 6 bases and 7 bases, in that order; junction bases with no gene match: 8. The V gene's germline CDR1 is MNHNY and CDR2 SVGAGI (reference sequence). Sequencing was performed on central memory CD4+ T cells from blood. The clonotype comes from a woman in her 40s in good health. The chain uses TRBV6-6 and TRBJ2-5, with 13 bases that match TRBD2. Here the CDR3 DNA reads TGTGCCAGCAGCACTGGGACTAGCGGGGACCGGACCCAGTACTTC. It is translated as CASSTGTSGDRTQYF.